The 4 T cell receptor beta chains below were found in one sample sequenced in a study of shared T cell receptors in the human thymus. Measured with immunoSEQ multiplex PCR; TCRdb has only the in-frame clones, and not every one. This table holds hundreds of thousands of clones, 88% found once. The data were also submitted as part of a second study, on human thymus T cells.

The specimen sequenced was thymocytes. The receptors shown here come from a boy younger than two with a congenital heart defect.

This chain connects TRBV9 to TRBJ2-3, with a weak D call TRBD1 (5 bases). V lost 4 bases to trimming and J lost 0 bases, with 15 bases between them. Germline loops: CDR1 SGDLS, CDR2 YYNGEE. The CDR3 totals 16 residues. The CDR3 bases are TGTGCCAGCAGCCAGGGATTTCACTCCAGCACAGATACGCAGTATTTT. Translated, it gives CASSQGFHSSTDTQYF.

V and J are TRBV29-1 and TRBJ1-1; 10 nucleotides line up with TRBD1. CDR1 and CDR2 (germline): SQVTM, ANQGSEA. The CDR3 sequence is 14 residues long. The trim removed 6 bases at V and 1 base at J, leaving 5 bases unmatched. The chain's CDR3 is CSVDRGSGNTEAFF. CDR3 DNA sequence: TGCAGCGTGGACAGGGGGTCCGGGAACACTGAAGCTTTCTTT.

The J gene is TRBJ1-2, the V gene TRBV4-2, with 8 bases fitting TRBD1. The V segment lost 1 base and the J segment 7 bases; nucleotides outside the gene matches: 8. Looked up from germline, CDR1 is LGHNA and CDR2 is YNFKEQ. The CDR3 runs 15 residues. Here the CDR3 reads CASSQGVDRGGGYTF. The DNA for the CDR3 is TGTGCCAGCAGCCAAGGGGTAGACAGGGGCGGTGGCTACACCTTC.

This chain connects TRBV28 to TRBJ1-3; D is ambiguous. The germline V and J ends were trimmed by 2 bases and 4 bases, with 6 bases remaining between them. The CDR3 has 13 amino acids. Germline V gene sequence: CDR1 MDHEN, CDR2 SYDVKM. The CDR3 spells CASSLSNGNTIYF. The CDR3 DNA is TGTGCCAGCAGTTTAAGCAACGGAAACACCATATATTTT.